This T cell receptor beta chain stems from a study of response to subunit inactivated influenza vaccine. The germline V gene has CDR1 SGHRS and CDR2 YFSETQ. Unmatched junction bases numbered 7, after V lost 4 bases and J lost 7 bases. This CDR3 region has 14 residues. TCRdb re-called the RT-PCR reads with MiXCR, one entry per CDR3 protein. The table has under 800,000 distinct CDR3 sequences, approximately 14% seen once. Source: PBMCs from blood, taken less than 15 days before vaccination. The receptor's source is a man aged 45-65 years who received an inactivated influenza vaccine. The chain joins TRBV5-1 to TRBJ2-1; 8 bases match TRBD1. CDR3 loop: CASSVPRGLNEQFF. CDR3 sequence (DNA): TGCGCCAGCAGCGTCCCCAGGGGGCTAAATGAGCAGTTCTTC. The variable domain in full, with the rest retrieved from reference TRBV5-1 and TRBJ2-1, is KAGVTQTPRYLIKTRGQQVTLSCSPISGHRSVSWYQQTPGQGLQFLFEYFSETQRNKGNFPGRFSGRQFSNSRSEMNVSTLELGDSALYLCASSVPRGLNEQFFGPGTRLTVL.